This T cell receptor beta chain was observed in a study of T cell changes during pregnancy in multiple sclerosis. CDR1 is SGHTA, CDR2 FQGTGA, per germline. The ends were cut back, 6 bases at V and 4 bases at J, with 12 bases in the middle. This CDR3 region has 13 residues. Sequencing was performed with immunoSEQ multiplex PCR; in TCRdb, only in-frame clones are kept and a portion is missing. Among some 80,000 clones, around 94% were seen once, and the ten largest hold roughly 0.14%. The sample here was CD4+ T cells from peripheral blood mononuclear cells, taken after pregnancy. The chain recombines TRBV7-3 with TRBJ1-2, with D perhaps matching TRBD1 (6 bases). The sequence was collected from a female donor with multiple sclerosis, enrolled in a pregnancy study. This chain's CDR3 is CASRPGVGYGYTF. CDR3 sequence (DNA): TGTGCCAGCAGGCCAGGGGTCGGCTATGGCTACACCTTC.